The text below deals with one TCR beta chain. The antigen remains undetermined. Sequencing used immunoSEQ multiplex PCR; TCRdb keeps in-frame clones, though not all of them. The sample holds tens of thousands of clones, 75% to 90% seen once. The data are from a study of PD-1 blockade in classical Hodgkin lymphoma. The study, taken as a whole, reports: Compared with healthy donors, newly diagnosed patients reportedly showed lower baseline TCR diversity. Newly diagnosed patients had diversity similar to the baseline diversity of complete responders. The authors have not defined what causes the repertoire differences, possibly disease activity or prior therapy.

All patients experienced relapse after autologous stem cell transplantation, and brentuximab vedotin exposure was variable. The TCR sequence derives from a human donor with classical Hodgkin lymphoma. Material: peripheral blood mononuclear cells (PBMCs), obtained at baseline.

CDR3 coding DNA: TGTGCCAGCAGCCTGCTCCTCGGCCCGGGCACCGGGGAGCTGTTTTTT. This codes for CASSLLLGPGTGELFF. The chain links TRBV5-4 to TRBJ2-2, with D unclear. Per germline, CDR1 SGHNT and CDR2 YYREEE (reference sequence). CDR3 length: 16 residues. V dropped 4 bases and J dropped 4 bases, with 17 bases sitting between them. The entire variable domain, with the rest obtained from reference TRBV5-4 and TRBJ2-2, is as follows: ETGVTQSPTHLIKTRGQQVTLRCSSQSGHNTVSWYQQALGQGPQFIFQYYREEENGRGNFPPRFSGLQFPNYSSELNVNALELDDSALYLCASSLLLGPGTGELFFGEGSRLTVL.